The 6 T cell receptor beta chains presented below share a single source sample, sequenced in a study of control samples from healthy donors and cancer patients. The repertoire was sequenced with immunoSEQ multiplex PCR; TCRdb's copy has only in-frame clones and lacks some. The repertoire holds about 180,000 clones, with approximately 94% as singletons. The sample comprised blood. The receptor source for this set is a man aged 25-40 years in good health.

V gene TRBV7-7 combines with J gene TRBJ2-5; TRBD2 matches 9 bases. V shed 5 bases, J shed 2 bases, and the junction held 6 bases outside the gene matches. From germline, CDR1 is SSHAT and CDR2 FNYEAQ (reference sequence). The CDR3 is made up of 15 amino acids. DNA for the CDR3: TGTGCCAGCAGCCCGGGACTAGCATCTCAAGAGACCCAGTACTTC. Translation: CASSPGLASQETQYF.

DNA for the CDR3: TGTGCCAGCAGTGAAACCCAGGGGCTCTATGGCTACACCTTC. Translation: CASSETQGLYGYTF. The chain carries TRBV2 and TRBJ1-2; TRBD1 is a possible D gene (6 bases). V was cut by 2 bases and J by 4 bases, with 11 bases left in between. There are 14 residues in the CDR3. Germline lookup yields CDR1 SNHLY and CDR2 FYNNEI.

The chain links TRBV27 to TRBJ2-3; perhaps TRBD1 as D (7 bases). Trimming stripped 5 bases from V and 4 bases from J, with 22 bases between. This CDR3 has 17 amino acids. CDR1 and CDR2 (germline): MNHEY, SMNVEV (reference sequence). The CDR3 spells CASSRQGGPFRSDTQYF. For the CDR3, the DNA is TGTGCCAGCAGTCGACAGGGAGGCCCTTTTAGGTCAGATACGCAGTATTTT.

The J gene is TRBJ1-2, the V gene TRBV29-1, with 8 bases aligning to TRBD1. V dropped 5 bases and J dropped 6; count of bases not matched to a gene: 5. The CDR3 covers 12 residues. Germline V gene sequence: CDR1 SQVTM, CDR2 ANQGSEA. DNA of the CDR3: TGCAGCGTTCGACAGGGGACCAATGGCTACACCTTC. Protein: CSVRQGTNGYTF.

The chain carries TRBV7-6 and TRBJ1-3; D is unresolved. This CDR3 has 16 residues. V was cut by 1 base and J by 0 bases, with 10 bases left in between. Germline V gene sequence: CDR1 SGHVS, CDR2 FNYEAQ. The CDR3 DNA sequence: TGTGCCAGCAGCTTAGGCGGCAGTTCCTCTGGAAACACCATATATTTT. It specifies CASSLGGSSSGNTIYF. The full variable domain, its missing parts supplied by reference TRBV7-6 and TRBJ1-3, is GAGVSQSPRYKVTKRGQDVALRCDPISGHVSLYWYRQALGQGPEFLTYFNYEAQQDKSGLPNDRFSAERPEGSISTLTIQRTEQRDSAMYRCASSLGGSSSGNTIYFGEGSWLTVV.

The J gene is TRBJ1-3, the V gene TRBV10-3; tentatively, D is TRBD1 (6 bases). Trimming removed 3 bases from V and 5 bases from J, with 14 bases in between. There are 15 residues in the CDR3. CDR1 ENHRY and CDR2 SYGVKD come from the germline V gene. CDR3 sequence (DNA): TGTGCCATCAGTGACTCACAGGGTTTTCGAAACACCATATATTTT. Its translation is CAISDSQGFRNTIYF.